These 14 T cell receptor beta chains were sequenced from one sample in a study of control samples from healthy donors and cancer patients. Only in-frame clones appear in the TCRdb table, and some are missing; sequencing was by immunoSEQ multiplex PCR. The sample contains roughly 100,000 clones, 85% to 90% of which appear only once. Sample: blood. Receptor source: a man aged 25 to 45 in good health.

The chain has TRBV7-2 and TRBJ2-2; 9 bases are shared with TRBD2. There are 16 residues in the CDR3. V lost 3 bases and J lost 6; bases outside the gene matches: 8. CDR1 is SGHTA and CDR2 is FQGNSA in the germline V gene. CDR3 in DNA: TGTGCCAGCAGCTTGAATGCGGGAGGGCCCGCCGGGGAGCTGTTTTTT. Translating gives CASSLNAGGPAGELFF.

Notes on this clone: A junction end diverges from the germline sequence, so it may reflect a read error. The chain uses TRBV23-1 and TRBJ2-7; D gene ambiguous. TRBV23-1 is noted as an ORF with a role that remains uncertain. This CDR3 is 12 amino acids long. CDR3 sequence (DNA): TGCGCCAGCAGTCGCCCGTGCGAGGTCGTGAACTTC. It yields the protein CASSRPCEVVNF.

The chain carries TRBV11-2 and TRBJ2-2; D is uncertain. The germline V gene encodes CDR1 SGHAT and CDR2 FQNNGV. Trimming stripped 7 bases from V and 0 bases from J, with 15 bases between. The CDR3 runs to 16 residues. CDR3 nucleotides: TGTGCCAGCACCACCGGCGCCGCCGCGAACACCGGGGAGCTGTTTTTT. Protein: CASTTGAAANTGELFF.

The V call is TRBV4-1, the J call TRBJ2-1; D not certain. Germline V CDR1 and CDR2: MGHRA, YSYEKL. The V gene lost 2 bases and the J gene lost 2 bases, with 13 bases spanning the gap. The CDR3 runs to 16 residues. CDR3 protein: CASSQSARSTYNEQFF. The CDR3 DNA reads as TGCGCCAGCAGCCAATCCGCCCGGAGTACCTACAATGAGCAGTTCTTC.

The count of this clone is one. The rearrangement uses TRBV5-1 and TRBJ1-1; 7 positions agree with TRBD1. Germline V gene lookup returns CDR1 SGHRS and CDR2 YFSETQ. CDR3 length: 15 amino acids. The ends lost 4 bases at V and 1 base at J; junction bases unmatched: 7. The CDR3 DNA follows: TGCGCCAGCAGCCAACAAGACAGGGAGAACACTGAAGCTTTCTTT. Amino acid sequence: CASSQQDRENTEAFF.

In its sample, this clone was seen a few times. The CDR3 sequence is CATSSGYEQYF. The CDR3 DNA reads as TGTGCCACCAGCTCCGGCTACGAGCAGTACTTC. The chain has TRBV24-1 and TRBJ2-7; unclear D gene. Germline V gene data show CDR1 as KGHDR and CDR2 as SFDVKD. The CDR3 is 11 amino acids. V dropped 7 bases and J dropped 3 bases, with 6 bases sitting between them.

This chain uses TRBV9 with TRBJ2-3, with 9 nucleotides matching TRBD2. This CDR3 has 14 amino acids. The germline V gene encodes CDR1 SGDLS and CDR2 YYNGEE. J gave up 5 bases and V 0 bases, and 1 base lay outside the gene matches. CDR3 region: CASSVASGVDTQYF. CDR3 bases: TGTGCCAGCAGCGTAGCTAGCGGGGTAGATACGCAGTATTTT.

V gene TRBV5-1 combines with J gene TRBJ1-1; TRBD1 aligns across 7 bases. CDR3 length: 14 amino acids. CDR1 is SGHRS and CDR2 is YFSETQ in the germline V gene. V trimming: 2 bases; J trimming: 4 bases; junction bases outside the gene matches: 5. Here the CDR3 reads CASSFEGAGTEAFF. In nucleotides, the CDR3 is TGCGCCAGCAGCTTCGAGGGGGCGGGCACTGAAGCTTTCTTT. The whole variable domain, remainder taken from reference TRBV5-1 and TRBJ1-1, is KAGVTQTPRYLIKTRGQQVTLSCSPISGHRSVSWYQQTPGQGLQFLFEYFSETQRNKGNFPGRFSGRQFSNSRSEMNVSTLELGDSALYLCASSFEGAGTEAFFGQGTRLTVV.

The chain links TRBV6-6 to TRBJ1-1; D is undetermined. The germline CDR1 and CDR2 sequences are MNHNY and SVGAGI (reference sequence). Trimming pared 2 bases from V and 4 bases from J, leaving 11 bases between. CDR3 length: 14 amino acids. The CDR3 reads CASSYVGKGTEAFF. CDR3 sequence (DNA): TGTGCCAGCAGTTACGTGGGGAAAGGCACTGAAGCTTTCTTT.

This rearrangement joins TRBV28 to TRBJ1-1, with a possible D match to TRBD1 (6 bases). Deletions cut 7 bases from V and 6 bases from J, with 18 bases between. In germline, CDR1 is MDHEN, CDR2 SYDVKM. There are 14 residues in the CDR3. The CDR3 loop is CASTAGQGWAEAFF. CDR3 DNA sequence: TGTGCCAGCACTGCCGGGCAGGGGTGGGCTGAAGCTTTCTTT.

This clone was picked up one time. The J gene is TRBJ2-2, the V gene TRBV13; 8 bases are a match to TRBD2. Germline V lookup: CDR1 PRHDT, CDR2 FYEKMQ (reference sequence). CDR3 size: 14 residues. The J segment lost 6 bases and the V segment lost 0 bases, leaving 0 bases of the junction unmatched. CDR3 sequence reads: CASSLGGRAGELFF. The CDR3 DNA reads TGTGCCAGCAGCTTAGGCGGGAGGGCCGGGGAGCTGTTTTTT.

The J gene is TRBJ1-4, the V gene TRBV27; D perhaps matches TRBD1 (6 bases). The V end lost 2 bases, the J end lost 8 bases, and 15 bases lay between the germline ends. Germline V gene data show CDR1 as MNHEY and CDR2 as SMNVEV (reference sequence). The length of the CDR3 is 15 residues. The CDR3 loop is CASSLRGGGREKLFF. The CDR3 DNA sequence: TGTGCCAGCAGTTTAAGGGGAGGGGGTCGGGAAAAACTGTTTTTT.

CDR3 in DNA: TGCGCCAGCAGCTTGGTTGGGACTAGCTTAAATGAGCAGTTCTTC. Amino acids: CASSLVGTSLNEQFF. The gene calls are TRBV5-1 and TRBJ2-1; 9 nucleotides align to TRBD2. CDR3 length: 15 residues. Trimming removed 0 bases from V and 7 bases from J; junction bases left unmatched: 5. Germline loops: CDR1 SGHRS, CDR2 YFSETQ.

The CDR3 is CASSLVAEAGNTIYF. CDR3 in DNA: TGCGCCAGCAGCTTGGTAGCGGAGGCTGGAAACACCATATATTTT. The chain employs TRBV5-1 and TRBJ1-3; D is uncertain. V lost 0 bases and J lost 2, with 9 bases in between. The CDR3 consists of 15 residues. Germline CDR1 is SGHRS and CDR2 is YFSETQ.